This T cell receptor beta chain was identified during a study of CD8+CD57+ T cells in acquired aplastic anemia. The use of genomic DNA as template underpinned the TCR beta VDJ and CDR3 profiling. Via MiXCR, TCRdb re-called the reads, giving one row per CDR3 protein. The top ten hold 1.1% of the sample, which has 200,000 to 250,000 distinct CDR3 sequences, 34% seen once. Germline V gene lookup returns CDR1 SQVTM and CDR2 ANQGSEA. Trimming pared 7 bases from V and 15 bases from J, leaving 25 bases between. The CDR3 extends over 13 amino acids. The sample was sorted CD4+, CD8+, or CD8+CD57+ T cells (not recorded which) from PBMCs. The chain joins TRBV29-1 to TRBJ2-1; D is possibly TRBD1 or TRBD2 (5 bases each). This clonotype originated in a human donor in good health, serving as a control. The CDR3 nucleotides read TGCAGCGCTCACCGGGACGTAGATCATGGAGTGTTCTTC. Its translation: CSAHRDVDHGVFF.